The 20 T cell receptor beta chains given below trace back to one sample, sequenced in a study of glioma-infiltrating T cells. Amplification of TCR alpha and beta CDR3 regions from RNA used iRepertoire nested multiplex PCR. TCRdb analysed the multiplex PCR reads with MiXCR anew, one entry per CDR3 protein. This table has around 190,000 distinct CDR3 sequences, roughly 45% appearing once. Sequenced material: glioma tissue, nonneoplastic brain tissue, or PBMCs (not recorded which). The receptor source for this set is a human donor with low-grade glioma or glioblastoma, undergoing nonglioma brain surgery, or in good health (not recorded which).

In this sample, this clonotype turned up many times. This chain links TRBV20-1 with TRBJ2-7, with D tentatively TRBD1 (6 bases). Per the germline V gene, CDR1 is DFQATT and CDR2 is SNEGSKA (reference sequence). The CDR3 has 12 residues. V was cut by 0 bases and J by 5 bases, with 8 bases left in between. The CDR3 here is CSARESGDEQYF. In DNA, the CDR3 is TGCAGTGCTAGAGAGTCAGGGGACGAGCAGTACTTC.

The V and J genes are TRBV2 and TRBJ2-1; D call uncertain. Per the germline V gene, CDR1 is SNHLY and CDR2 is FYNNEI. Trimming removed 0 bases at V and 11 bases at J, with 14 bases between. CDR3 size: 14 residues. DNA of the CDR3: TGTGCCAGCAGTGAAGCTTTCGGAGCAATGAAGCAGTTCTTC. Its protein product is CASSEAFGAMKQFF.

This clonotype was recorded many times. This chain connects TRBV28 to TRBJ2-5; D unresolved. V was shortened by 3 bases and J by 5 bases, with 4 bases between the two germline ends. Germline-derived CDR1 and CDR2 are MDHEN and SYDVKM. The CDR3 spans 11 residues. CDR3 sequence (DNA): TGTGCCAGCAGTTTTGAGGAGACCCAGTACTTC. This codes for CASSFEETQYF.

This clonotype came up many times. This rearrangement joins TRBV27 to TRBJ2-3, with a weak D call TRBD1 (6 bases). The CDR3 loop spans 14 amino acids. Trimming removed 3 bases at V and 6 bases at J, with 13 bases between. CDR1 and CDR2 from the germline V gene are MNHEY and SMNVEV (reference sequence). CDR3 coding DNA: TGTGCCAGCAGTTTTAGGGGGTTAGGGGATACGCAGTATTTT. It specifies CASSFRGLGDTQYF.

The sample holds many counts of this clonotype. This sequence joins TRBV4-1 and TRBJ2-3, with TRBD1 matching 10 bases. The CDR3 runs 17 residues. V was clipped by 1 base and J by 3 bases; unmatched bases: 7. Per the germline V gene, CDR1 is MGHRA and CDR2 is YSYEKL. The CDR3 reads CASSQVGRDRGTDTQYF. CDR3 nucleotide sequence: TGCGCCAGCAGCCAAGTGGGCCGGGACAGGGGTACAGATACGCAGTATTTT.

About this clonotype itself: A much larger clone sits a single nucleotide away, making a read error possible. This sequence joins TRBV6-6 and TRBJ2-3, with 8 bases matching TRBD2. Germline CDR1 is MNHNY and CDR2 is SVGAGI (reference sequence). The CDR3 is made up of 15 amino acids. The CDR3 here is CAGGVTSGSTDTEYF. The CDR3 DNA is TGTGCCGGGGGGGTTACTAGCGGAAGCACAGATACGGAGTATTTT.

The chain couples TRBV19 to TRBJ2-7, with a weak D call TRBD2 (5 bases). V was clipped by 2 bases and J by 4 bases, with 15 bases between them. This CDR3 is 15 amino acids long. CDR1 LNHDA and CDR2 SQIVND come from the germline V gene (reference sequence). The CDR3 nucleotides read TGTGCCAGTAGTATATATCCTAGCTGGATGTACGAGCAGTACTTC. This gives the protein CASSIYPSWMYEQYF.

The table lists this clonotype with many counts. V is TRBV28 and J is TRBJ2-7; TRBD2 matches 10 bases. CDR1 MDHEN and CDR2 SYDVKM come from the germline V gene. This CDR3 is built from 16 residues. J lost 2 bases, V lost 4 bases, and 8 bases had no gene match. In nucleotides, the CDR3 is TGTGCCAGCAGTTCCCCCCGGACTAGCGGAACCTACGAGCAGTACTTC. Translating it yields CASSSPRTSGTYEQYF.

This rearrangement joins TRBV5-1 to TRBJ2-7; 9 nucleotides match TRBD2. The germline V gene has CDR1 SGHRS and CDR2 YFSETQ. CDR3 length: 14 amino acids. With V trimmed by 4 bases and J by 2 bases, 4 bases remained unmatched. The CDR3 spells CASSDGLATYEQYF. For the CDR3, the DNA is TGCGCCAGCAGCGACGGACTAGCGACCTACGAGCAGTACTTC.

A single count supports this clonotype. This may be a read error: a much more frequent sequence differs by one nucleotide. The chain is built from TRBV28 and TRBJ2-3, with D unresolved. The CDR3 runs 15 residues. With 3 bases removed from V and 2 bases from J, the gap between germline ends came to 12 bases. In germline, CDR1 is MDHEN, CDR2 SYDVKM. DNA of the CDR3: TGTGCCAGCAGTTTTTTTGCCGGCAACACAGATACGCAGTATTTT. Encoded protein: CASSFFAGNTDTQYF.

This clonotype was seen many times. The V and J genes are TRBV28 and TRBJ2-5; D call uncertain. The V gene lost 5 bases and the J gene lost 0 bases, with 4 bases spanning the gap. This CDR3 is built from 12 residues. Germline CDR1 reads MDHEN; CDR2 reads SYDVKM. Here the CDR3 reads CASSLNQETQYF. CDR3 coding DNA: TGTGCCAGCAGTCTGAACCAAGAGACCCAGTACTTC.

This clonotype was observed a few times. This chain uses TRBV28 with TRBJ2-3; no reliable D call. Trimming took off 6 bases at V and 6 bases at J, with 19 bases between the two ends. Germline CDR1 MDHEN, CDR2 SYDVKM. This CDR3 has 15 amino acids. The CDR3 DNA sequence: TGTGCCAGCAGCCTAGAGACGGACCTAAGGGATACGCAGTATTTT. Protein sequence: CASSLETDLRDTQYF.

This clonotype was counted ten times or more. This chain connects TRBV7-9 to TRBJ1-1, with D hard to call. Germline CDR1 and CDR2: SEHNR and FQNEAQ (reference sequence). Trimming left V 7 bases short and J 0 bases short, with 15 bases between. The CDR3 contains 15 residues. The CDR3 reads CASTFTSGMNTEAFF. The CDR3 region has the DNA TGTGCCAGCACCTTCACGTCTGGCATGAACACTGAAGCTTTCTTT.

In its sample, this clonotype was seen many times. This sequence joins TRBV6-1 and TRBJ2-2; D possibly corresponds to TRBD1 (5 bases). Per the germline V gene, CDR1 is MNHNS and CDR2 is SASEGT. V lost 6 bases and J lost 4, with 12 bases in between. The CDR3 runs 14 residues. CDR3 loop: CASRRDSSTGELFF. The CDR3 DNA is TGTGCCAGCAGGAGAGACAGTTCCACCGGGGAGCTGTTTTTT.

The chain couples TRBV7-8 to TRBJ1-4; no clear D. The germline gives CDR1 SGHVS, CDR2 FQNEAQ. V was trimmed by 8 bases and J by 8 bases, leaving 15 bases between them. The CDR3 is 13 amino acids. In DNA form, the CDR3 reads TGTGCCAGCGCGGGCCCCGGAGGGGAAAAACTGTTTTTT. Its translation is CASAGPGGEKLFF.

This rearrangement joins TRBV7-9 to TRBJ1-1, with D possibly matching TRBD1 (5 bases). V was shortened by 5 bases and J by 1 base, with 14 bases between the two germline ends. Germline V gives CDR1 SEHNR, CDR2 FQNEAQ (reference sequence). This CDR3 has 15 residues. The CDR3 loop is CASSPRGYRNTEAFF. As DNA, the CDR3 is TGTGCCAGCAGCCCCCGGGGGTATAGGAACACTGAAGCTTTCTTT.

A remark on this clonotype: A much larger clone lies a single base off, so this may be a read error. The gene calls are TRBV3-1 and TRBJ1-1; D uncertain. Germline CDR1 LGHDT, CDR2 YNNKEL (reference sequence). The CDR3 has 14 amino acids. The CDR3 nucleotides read TGTGCCAGCGGCCAAGTTGGCGGGAACACTGAAGCTTTCTTT. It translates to CASGQVGGNTEAFF.

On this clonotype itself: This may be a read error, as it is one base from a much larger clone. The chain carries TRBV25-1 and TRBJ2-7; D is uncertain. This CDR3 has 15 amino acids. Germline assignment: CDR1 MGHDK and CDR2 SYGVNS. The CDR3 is CASGDSGRKTYEQYF. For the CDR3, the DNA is TGTGCCAGCGGTGATTCCGGACGGAAGACCTACGAGCAGTACTTC.

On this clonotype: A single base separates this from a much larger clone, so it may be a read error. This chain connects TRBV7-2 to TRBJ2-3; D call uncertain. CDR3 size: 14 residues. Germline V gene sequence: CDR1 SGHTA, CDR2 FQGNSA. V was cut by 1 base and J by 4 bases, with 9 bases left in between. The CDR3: CASSLGLYADTQYF. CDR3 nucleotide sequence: TGTGCCAGCAGCTTAGGGCTTTACGCAGATACGCAGTATTTT.

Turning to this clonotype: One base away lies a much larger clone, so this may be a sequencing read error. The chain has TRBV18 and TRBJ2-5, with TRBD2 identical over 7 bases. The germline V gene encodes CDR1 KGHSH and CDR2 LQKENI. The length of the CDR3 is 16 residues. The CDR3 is CASSHDPSGIQETKYF. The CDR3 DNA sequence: TGTGCCAGCTCACATGATCCTAGCGGCATACAAGAGACCAAGTACTTC. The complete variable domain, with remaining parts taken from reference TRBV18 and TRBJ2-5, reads NAGVMQNPRHLVRRRGQEARLRCSPMKGHSHVYWYRQLPEEGLKFMVYLQKENIIDESGMPKERFSAEFPKEGPSILRIQQVVRGDSAAYFCASSHDPSGIQETKYFGPGTRLLVL.